This T cell receptor beta chain is from a study of T cell responses to AZD1222 COVID-19 vaccine. Of note for this clone: Its antigen is unknown.

Repertoires were generated with immunoSEQ multiplex PCR, while TCRdb's copy carries only in-frame clones and drops some. The sample consists of some 95,000 clones, around 85% of them appearing once. CDR1 and CDR2 from the germline V gene are MNHEY and SMNVEV (reference sequence). This CDR3 region has 16 residues. Trimming cost V 4 bases and J 0 bases, with 14 bases left between them. The study, taken as a whole, reports: Spike-wide coverage was observed for vaccine-associated CD4 TCRs, with dominant responses at 160-218 and 743-854. The peak T cell response came first, and repertoires were sampled only after it.

Sequencing was performed on peripheral blood, taken on day 0 of AZD1222 vaccination. The V gene is TRBV27, the J gene TRBJ2-3; perhaps TRBD2 as D (5 bases). The source of this sequence is an adult in good health. DNA for the CDR3: TGTGCCAGCAGTTCCACGACTTGGACTAGCACAGATACGCAGTATTTT. Its protein is CASSSTTWTSTDTQYF.